The 32 T cell receptor beta chains presented below share a single source sample, sequenced in a study of blood T cell repertoires in COVID-19 (TCRdb year 2020). The library was built by means of the immunoSEQ multiplex PCR assay. TCRdb stores this immuneACCESS table with in-frame sequences only. Part of the clones is absent; in the studies checked, under half of the shortfall reflects unresolved V genes, and no reason is known for the rest. For this sample there are some 500,000 clones; approximately 88% appear just once. The top ten constitute 7.5% to 9% of the sample. The sample was peripheral blood. The receptors were sampled from a woman in her forties or fifties with COVID-19, enrolled during active disease.

The chain couples TRBV9 to TRBJ2-5, with 13 positions matching TRBD2. Germline loops: CDR1 SGDLS, CDR2 YYNGEE. The junction had 9 bases not matched to a gene; V was cut back by 0 bases and J by 7 bases. The CDR3 is 17 residues long. CDR3 residues: CASSVAPVGLAGVTQYF. The CDR3, as DNA: TGTGCCAGCAGCGTAGCTCCCGTCGGACTAGCGGGGGTGACCCAGTACTTC. The whole variable domain, remainder taken from reference TRBV9 and TRBJ2-5, is DSGVTQTPKHLITATGQRVTLRCSPRSGDLSVYWYQQSLDQGLQFLIQYYNGEERAKGNILERFSAQQFPDLHSELNLSSLELGDSALYFCASSVAPVGLAGVTQYFGPGTRLLVL.

This chain uses TRBV5-4 with TRBJ1-4; tentative D call: TRBD1 (6 bases). Deletions cut 4 bases from V and 6 bases from J, with 16 bases between. The V gene's germline CDR1 is SGHNT and CDR2 YYREEE (reference sequence). The CDR3 spans 15 residues. The CDR3 nucleotides are TGTGCCAGCAGCACCTTTACAGGGCCCGATGAAAAACTGTTTTTT. Protein product: CASSTFTGPDEKLFF.

The chain has TRBV29-1 and TRBJ1-2; TRBD1 matches 7 bases. CDR1 is SQVTM and CDR2 is ANQGSEA in the germline V gene. This CDR3 region has 11 residues. Here the CDR3 DNA reads TGCAAAATTACAGGGGAAAACGGCTACACCTTC. Encoded protein: CKITGENGYTF.

Remarks on this clone: This may arise from a read error, as a much more abundant clone is one base away. The genes are TRBV7-9 and TRBJ2-2, with a tentative D call TRBD2 (6 bases). Trimming removed 6 bases at V and 4 bases at J, with 6 bases between. The CDR3 is made up of 12 amino acids. Looked up from germline, CDR1 is SEHNR and CDR2 is FQNEAQ (reference sequence). This CDR3 is CASRGGTGELFF. The CDR3 DNA reads as TGTGCCAGCAGGGGGGGCACCGGGGAGCTGTTTTTT.

This rearrangement joins TRBV14 to TRBJ2-3, with D possibly being TRBD2 (7 bases). Germline lookup yields CDR1 SGHDN and CDR2 FVKESK. The CDR3 totals 15 residues. Trimming removed 3 bases at V and 1 base at J, with 11 bases between. The CDR3 coding sequence is TGTGCCAGCAGCCACGGCGGGGGCCGCACAGATACGCAGTATTTT. This translates into CASSHGGGRTDTQYF.

This clone was recorded only once. The V and J genes are TRBV5-1 and TRBJ1-6; 10 bases are shared with TRBD1. The CDR3 contains 15 residues. J gave up 8 bases and V 2 bases, and 4 bases lay outside the gene matches. Germline CDR1 SGHRS, CDR2 YFSETQ. CDR3 bases: TGCGCCAGCAGCTTCGGGACAGGGGTTCATTCACCCCTCCACTTT. Translated, it gives CASSFGTGVHSPLHF.

The table lists this clone with a few counts. The chain recombines TRBV11-2 with TRBJ1-5, with unresolved D. Between the trimmed V and J ends, which lost 0 bases and 11 bases, there was a span of 11 bases. This CDR3 contains 13 residues. The V gene's germline CDR1 is SGHAT and CDR2 FQNNGV. This CDR3 is CASSLDRSRAQHF. DNA of the CDR3: TGTGCCAGCAGCTTAGATCGATCGCGGGCCCAGCATTTT.

V and J are TRBV6-1 and TRBJ2-5; a possible D gene is TRBD2 (6 bases). The CDR3 is made up of 14 amino acids. V lost 2 bases, J lost 1 base, and 8 bases lay in between. Germline assignment: CDR1 MNHNS and CDR2 SASEGT. The CDR3: CASSEYGSQETQYF. The CDR3 coding sequence is TGTGCCAGCAGTGAATACGGGAGCCAAGAGACCCAGTACTTC.

The genes are TRBV21-1 and TRBJ2-3; the table's D call TRBD2 went unverified against the DNA. TRBV21-1 is a recognized pseudogene. CDR3 length equals 15 residues. The CDR3 is CARPGLAGGVDTQYF. In nucleotides, the CDR3 is TGTGCCAGGCCGGGACTAGCGGGGGGCGTGGATACGCAGTATTTT.

The chain joins TRBV6-5 to TRBJ1-1; TRBD1 might be the D (5 bases). There are 15 residues in the CDR3. Germline V gives CDR1 MNHEY, CDR2 SVGAGI. Trimming cost V 0 bases and J 4 bases, with 12 bases left between them. CDR3 loop: CASSYSLGVGTEAFF. In nucleotides, the CDR3 is TGTGCCAGCAGTTACTCGTTAGGGGTAGGCACTGAAGCTTTCTTT.

V and J are TRBV11-2 and TRBJ2-5; no clear D gene. The CDR3 runs to 15 residues. V was clipped by 0 bases and J by 4 bases, with 12 bases between them. CDR1 is SGHAT, CDR2 FQNNGV, per germline. CDR3 protein: CASSLDRVSSETQYF. CDR3 bases: TGTGCCAGCAGCTTAGATCGCGTCTCCTCAGAGACCCAGTACTTC. Full variable domain (missing parts from reference TRBV11-2 and TRBJ2-5): EAGVAQSPRYKIIEKRQSVAFWCNPISGHATLYWYQQILGQGPKLLIQFQNNGVVDDSQLPKDRFSAERLKGVDSTLKIQPAKLEDSAVYLCASSLDRVSSETQYFGPGTRLLVL.

This clone was counted a few times. The chain joins TRBV7-2 to TRBJ1-6, with D hard to call. The CDR3 loop spans 13 amino acids. The germline V gene has CDR1 SGHTA and CDR2 FQGNSA. With 5 bases removed from V and 7 bases from J, the gap between germline ends came to 9 bases. The CDR3 here is CASSRRGNSPLHF. The CDR3 bases are TGTGCCAGCAGCCGGCGCGGGAATTCACCCCTCCACTTT.

The V gene is TRBV30, the J gene TRBJ2-1, with 8 bases lining up with TRBD2. CDR1 GTSNPN and CDR2 SVGIG come from the germline V gene (reference sequence). V gave up 1 base and J gave up 8 bases; unmatched junction bases: 10. This CDR3 has 15 residues. This CDR3 is CAWSAGGPRFDEQFF. The CDR3 nucleotides are TGTGCCTGGAGTGCGGGGGGGCCTCGCTTTGATGAGCAGTTCTTC.

The J gene is TRBJ2-7, the V gene TRBV5-1; TRBD1 aligns across 7 bases. CDR3 length: 13 residues. Trimming removed 3 bases from V and 6 bases from J; junction bases left unmatched: 6. The germline gives CDR1 SGHRS, CDR2 YFSETQ. CDR3 nucleotides: TGCGCCAGCAGCTCGACAGGGTCTCGCGAGCAGTACTTC. Residues: CASSSTGSREQYF.

The V gene is TRBV3-1 (or the pseudogene TRBV3-2), the J gene TRBJ2-1; 8 bases are shared with TRBD2. The CDR3 length is 18 residues. Germline assignment: CDR1 LGHDT and CDR2 YNNKEL (reference sequence). J was trimmed by 1 base and V by 1 base; bases with no gene match: 9. The CDR3 loop is CASSQGGLAGSSYNEQFF. The CDR3 nucleotides are TGTGCCAGCAGCCAAGGAGGGCTAGCGGGCTCATCCTACAATGAGCAGTTCTTC.

This clone was observed once. The V call is TRBV28, the J call TRBJ2-2; 7 positions agree with TRBD2. Germline V lookup: CDR1 MDHEN, CDR2 SYDVKM. CDR3 length: 16 amino acids. Unmatched junction bases numbered 10, after V lost 5 bases and J lost 4 bases. CDR3 nucleotides: TGTGCCAGCAGTCCTCTCCCGGGGGGACCCACCGGGGAGCTGTTTTTT. It is translated as CASSPLPGGPTGELFF.

The chain employs TRBV7-9 and TRBJ2-7, with 7 positions matching TRBD1. The germline V gene has CDR1 SEHNR and CDR2 FQNEAQ (reference sequence). V was pared by 5 bases and J by 7 bases, with 11 bases of the junction left unmatched. This CDR3 is built from 14 residues. The CDR3 bases are TGTGCCAGCAGCCCGGGACAGACGGCGTGGGAGCAGTACTTC. Its protein product is CASSPGQTAWEQYF. The full variable domain, its missing parts supplied by reference TRBV7-9 and TRBJ2-7, is DTGVSQNPRHKITKRGQNVTFRCDPISEHNRLYWYRQTLGQGPEFLTYFQNEAQLEKSRLLSDRFSAERPKGSFSTLEIQRTEQGDSAMYLCASSPGQTAWEQYFGPGTRLTVT.

This clone was counted a single time. The V gene is TRBV2, the J gene TRBJ2-1, with 7 bases aligning to TRBD2. This CDR3 spans 16 amino acids. Germline CDR1 and CDR2: SNHLY and FYNNEI. Losses at the gene ends were 3 bases for V and 1 base for J; bases not matched to a gene: 6. DNA for the CDR3: TGTGCCAGCAGTGATGTGACGGGGGGTTCCTACAATGAGCAGTTCTTC. Translation gives CASSDVTGGSYNEQFF.

There are a few counts of this clone. V is TRBV10-1 and J is TRBJ2-2; TRBD2 aligns across 10 bases. CDR1 is WNHNN, CDR2 SYGVQD, per germline (reference sequence). The CDR3 totals 16 residues. V lost 8 bases, J lost 1 base, and 7 bases stayed unmatched. The CDR3 bases are TGCGCCAGCGCCCCTGGGACTAGCGAGAACACCGGGGAGCTGTTTTTT. Protein: CASAPGTSENTGELFF.

The genes are TRBV7-9 and TRBJ1-5; 7 nucleotides match TRBD1. The CDR3 consists of 15 residues. V shed 5 bases, J shed 1 base, and the junction held 5 bases outside the gene matches. From germline, CDR1 is SEHNR and CDR2 FQNEAQ (reference sequence). The CDR3 nucleotides are TGTGCCAGCAGCCCGACAGGGTCCAGCAATCAGCCCCAGCATTTT. Its translation: CASSPTGSSNQPQHF.

The rearrangement joins TRBV20-1 to TRBJ1-2; D remains ambiguous. This CDR3 region has 11 residues. Germline V CDR1 and CDR2: DFQATT, SNEGSKA (reference sequence). V lost 4 bases to trimming and J lost 2 bases, with 5 bases between them. The DNA for the CDR3 is TGCAGTGCTATTCGGAACTATGGCTACACCTTC. This encodes CSAIRNYGYTF.

The chain has TRBV6-5 and TRBJ2-1; maybe TRBD2 (5 bases). There are 13 residues in the CDR3. Germline loops: CDR1 MNHEY, CDR2 SVGAGI. With 5 bases removed from V and 13 bases from J, the gap between germline ends came to 18 bases. The DNA for the CDR3 is TGTGCCAGCAGTACACTCGAGGGTAGTAGTCAGTTCTTC. Translating it yields CASSTLEGSSQFF.

The chain combines TRBV28 with TRBJ2-7; a possible D gene is TRBD1 (6 bases). The germline CDR1 and CDR2 sequences are MDHEN and SYDVKM. V was cut by 6 bases and J by 0 bases, with 15 bases left in between. The CDR3 covers 15 residues. CDR3 nucleotide sequence: TGTGCCAGCAGCGACGGGACACCGAGCTCCTACGAGCAGTACTTC. As protein: CASSDGTPSSYEQYF.

V gene TRBV29-1 combines with J gene TRBJ2-1; 10 bases align to TRBD2. With V trimmed by 4 bases and J by 0 bases, 9 bases remained unmatched. The CDR3 totals 17 residues. The germline V gene has CDR1 SQVTM and CDR2 ANQGSEA. The CDR3 sequence: CSVVLAGATFSYNEQFF. CDR3 DNA sequence: TGCAGCGTTGTTCTAGCGGGGGCCACCTTCTCCTACAATGAGCAGTTCTTC.

The chain has TRBV28 and TRBJ2-7; tentative D call: TRBD2 (5 bases). Germline CDR1 is MDHEN and CDR2 is SYDVKM. Trimming removed 6 bases from V and 5 bases from J, with 17 bases in between. The CDR3 extends over 14 amino acids. Here the CDR3 DNA reads TGTGCCAGCAGACCGAACGGACTCCCCCACGAGCAGTACTTC. Protein sequence: CASRPNGLPHEQYF.

The V and J genes are TRBV11-2 and TRBJ2-2; D not certain. Germline V gene lookup returns CDR1 SGHAT and CDR2 FQNNGV. Trimming pared 2 bases from V and 0 bases from J, leaving 7 bases between. CDR3 length equals 15 residues. The CDR3 region has the DNA TGTGCCAGCAGCTTAAGACTGTCGAACACCGGGGAGCTGTTTTTT. This codes for CASSLRLSNTGELFF. Using reference TRBV11-2 and TRBJ2-2 for the parts outside the CDR3, the full variable domain is EAGVAQSPRYKIIEKRQSVAFWCNPISGHATLYWYQQILGQGPKLLIQFQNNGVVDDSQLPKDRFSAERLKGVDSTLKIQPAKLEDSAVYLCASSLRLSNTGELFFGEGSRLTVL.

The chain combines TRBV19 with TRBJ1-2, with D possibly being TRBD1 (6 bases). The V gene lost 5 bases and the J gene lost 8 bases, with 18 bases spanning the gap. CDR3 length: 14 residues. The germline V gene encodes CDR1 LNHDA and CDR2 SQIVND (reference sequence). CDR3: CASSPTGQLPGYTF. Here the CDR3 DNA reads TGTGCCAGTAGTCCTACCGGACAGCTTCCCGGCTACACCTTC.

V gene TRBV11-2 combines with J gene TRBJ1-3; tentative D call: TRBD1 (5 bases). Per the germline V gene, CDR1 is SGHAT and CDR2 is FQNNGV. V was clipped by 0 bases and J by 1 base, with 13 bases between them. The CDR3 spans 17 residues. The DNA for the CDR3 is TGTGCCAGCAGCTTAGATCTGGCCAGGGTTTCTGGAAACACCATATATTTT. It is translated as CASSLDLARVSGNTIYF.

This chain joins TRBV6-5 and TRBJ1-1, with D perhaps TRBD1 (6 bases). Germline V lookup: CDR1 MNHEY, CDR2 SVGAGI. The CDR3 loop spans 14 amino acids. V was trimmed by 4 bases and J by 7 bases, leaving 16 bases between them. The CDR3 sequence: CASSSNLGQNEAFF. CDR3 coding DNA: TGTGCCAGCAGTTCCAACCTCGGACAGAATGAAGCTTTCTTT.

J is TRBJ2-3 and V is TRBV10-2; 7 positions agree with TRBD1. This CDR3 spans 16 amino acids. The germline V gene encodes CDR1 WSHSY and CDR2 SAAADI. V gave up 9 bases and J gave up 1 base; unmatched junction bases: 13. The DNA of the CDR3 is TGCGCCAGGTGGACAGGTCCACCGATGGGCACAGATACGCAGTATTTT. It codes for CARWTGPPMGTDTQYF.

The V gene is TRBV27, the J gene TRBJ1-2, with a possible D match to TRBD1 (5 bases). The CDR3 length is 16 residues. Trimming shortened V by 6 bases and J by 2 bases, and 19 bases separated the two germline ends. CDR1 is MNHEY and CDR2 is SMNVEV in the germline V gene (reference sequence). The DNA of the CDR3 is TGTGCCAGCAGGGGCGACAGTTCGCTGGAAAACTATGGCTACACCTTC. Encoded protein: CASRGDSSLENYGYTF.

V gene TRBV5-6 combines with J gene TRBJ1-2; 8 bases align to TRBD1. V was clipped by 2 bases and J by 4 bases; unmatched bases: 7. The germline V gene has CDR1 SGHDT and CDR2 YYEEEE. The CDR3 loop spans 15 amino acids. The CDR3 spells CASSFLAGGTYGYTF. In nucleotides, the CDR3 is TGTGCCAGCAGCTTCTTGGCAGGGGGCACCTATGGCTACACCTTC.